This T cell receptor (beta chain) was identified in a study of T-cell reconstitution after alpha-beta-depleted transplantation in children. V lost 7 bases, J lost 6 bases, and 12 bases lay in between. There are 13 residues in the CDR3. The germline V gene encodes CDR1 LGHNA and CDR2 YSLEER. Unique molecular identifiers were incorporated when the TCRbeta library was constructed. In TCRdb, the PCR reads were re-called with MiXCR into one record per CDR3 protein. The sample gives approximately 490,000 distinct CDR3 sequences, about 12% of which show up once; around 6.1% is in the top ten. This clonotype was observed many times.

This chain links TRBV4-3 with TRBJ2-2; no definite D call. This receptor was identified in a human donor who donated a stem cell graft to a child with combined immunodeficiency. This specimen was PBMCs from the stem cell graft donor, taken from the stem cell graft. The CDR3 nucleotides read TGCGCCAGCAAAGTTTATGGGGCCGGGGAGCTGTTTTTT. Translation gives CASKVYGAGELFF.